The 27 T cell receptor beta chains below all came from one sample that was sequenced in a study of cytomegalovirus exposure and HLA in healthy donors. The study ran its PCR with 60 Vbeta and 13 Jbeta primers. The repertoire was sequenced with immunoSEQ multiplex PCR; TCRdb's copy has only in-frame clones and lacks some. The sample consists of 150,000 to 200,000 clones, 70% to 90% of them appearing once. The sample taken for sequencing was PBMCs. The receptors were gathered from a woman between 18 and 29 years old in good health and CMV-seropositive.

The chain has TRBV5-4 and TRBJ2-7; 8 nucleotides align to TRBD1. The ends lost 4 bases at V and 1 base at J; junction bases unmatched: 4. Germline V gene sequence: CDR1 SGHNT, CDR2 YYREEE (reference sequence). This CDR3 is 14 amino acids long. The CDR3 region has the DNA TGTGCCAGCAGCCCGGACAGGGAATCCTACGAGCAGTACTTC. This sequence encodes CASSPDRESYEQYF.

The chain employs TRBV15 and TRBJ1-1; D ambiguous. V shed 0 bases and J shed 5 bases, with 22 bases lying between them. The CDR3 totals 18 residues. Germline loops: CDR1 LNHNV, CDR2 YYDKDF (reference sequence). The CDR3 spells CATSRDPMRAGKGTEAFF. For the CDR3, the DNA is TGTGCCACCAGCAGAGATCCCATGCGGGCAGGTAAAGGGACTGAAGCTTTCTTT.

This chain joins TRBV7-9 and TRBJ1-6, with D tentatively TRBD1 (6 bases). This CDR3 contains 18 residues. Trimming removed 0 bases at V and 0 bases at J, with 12 bases between. Germline V gives CDR1 SEHNR, CDR2 FQNEAQ (reference sequence). CDR3 region: CASSLALGGISYNSPLHF. The CDR3 DNA follows: TGTGCCAGCAGCTTAGCCCTAGGGGGTATCTCCTATAATTCACCCCTCCACTTT.

The chain combines TRBV2 with TRBJ2-7; possibly TRBD2 for D (7 bases). The V gene's germline CDR1 is SNHLY and CDR2 FYNNEI. This CDR3 is built from 13 residues. The ends were cut back, 8 bases at V and 6 bases at J, with 17 bases in the middle. CDR3 in DNA: TGTGCCAGCTCATTAGGGGGGGCTGGCGAGCAGTACGTC. Translated: CASSLGGAGEQYV.

This chain links TRBV9 with TRBJ1-2; D is ambiguous. Germline V gene lookup returns CDR1 SGDLS and CDR2 YYNGEE. This CDR3 is built from 15 residues. V was trimmed by 4 bases and J by 4 bases, leaving 17 bases between them. CDR3: CASSRVGSFVYGYTF. The CDR3 DNA is TGTGCCAGCAGCCGGGTCGGTTCATTTGTCTATGGCTACACCTTC. Drawing the rest from reference TRBV9 and TRBJ1-2, the complete variable domain is DSGVTQTPKHLITATGQRVTLRCSPRSGDLSVYWYQQSLDQGLQFLIQYYNGEERAKGNILERFSAQQFPDLHSELNLSSLELGDSALYFCASSRVGSFVYGYTFGSGTRLTVV.

Only a few counts were recorded for this clone. CDR3 DNA sequence: TGTGCCAGCAGTTACAGAGAGACCGGGGAGCTGTTTTTT. Its translation is CASSYRETGELFF. The genes are TRBV6-5 and TRBJ2-2; unclear D gene. Germline V gene data show CDR1 as MNHEY and CDR2 as SVGAGI. The V end was cut by 2 bases, the J end by 5 bases, with 6 bases between. The CDR3 length is 13 residues.

The chain carries TRBV5-1 and TRBJ1-1; D is undetermined. This CDR3 is built from 14 residues. V gave up 0 bases and J gave up 4 bases, with 10 bases separating them. From germline, CDR1 is SGHRS and CDR2 YFSETQ. CDR3 residues: CASSLDPSSTEAFF. The CDR3 DNA is TGCGCCAGCAGCTTGGATCCCAGTTCCACTGAAGCTTTCTTT.

J is TRBJ2-1 and V is TRBV7-3; 10 nucleotides match TRBD2. This CDR3 has 14 residues. Germline-derived CDR1 and CDR2 are SGHTA and FQGTGA. The trim removed 5 bases at V and 8 bases at J, leaving 6 bases unmatched. In nucleotides, the CDR3 is TGTGCCAGCAGCCCTAGCGGGGGAGGCGATGAGCAGTTCTTC. Protein sequence: CASSPSGGGDEQFF.

The CDR3 nucleotides read TGTGCCAGCAGCTTACAGGGGGTTGACACTGAAGCTTTCTTT. It codes for CASSLQGVDTEAFF. The V call is TRBV7-9, the J call TRBJ1-1; 7 nucleotides match TRBD1. Germline loops: CDR1 SEHNR, CDR2 FQNEAQ (reference sequence). Losses at the gene ends were 2 bases for V and 3 bases for J; bases not matched to a gene: 3. The CDR3 extends over 14 amino acids. Full variable domain (rest looked up from reference TRBV7-9 and TRBJ1-1): DTGVSQNPRHKITKRGQNVTFRCDPISEHNRLYWYRQTLGQGPEFLTYFQNEAQLEKSRLLSDRFSAERPKGSFSTLEIQRTEQGDSAMYLCASSLQGVDTEAFFGQGTRLTVV.

Of note for this clone: Germline and junction disagree at one end, which may indicate a read error. The CDR3 DNA reads TGTGCCAGCAGCGTAGGTGTCTTCGGGAATCGGCCCCAGCATTTT. It codes for CASSVGVFGNRPQHF. V and J are TRBV9 and TRBJ1-5; D remains ambiguous. The CDR3 runs 15 residues. Germline V gene data show CDR1 as SGDLS and CDR2 as YYNGEE.

J is TRBJ2-7 and V is TRBV27; 7 bases are a match to TRBD1. CDR1 and CDR2 from the germline V gene are MNHEY and SMNVEV (reference sequence). The CDR3 loop spans 14 amino acids. V trimming: 4 bases; J trimming: 1 base; junction bases outside the gene matches: 4. CDR3 DNA sequence: TGTGCCAGCAGTTACAGGGGTCCTTCCTACGAGCAGTACTTC. Residues: CASSYRGPSYEQYF.

The chain uses TRBV7-5 and TRBJ2-2; TRBD2 is the table's D call and was not checked against the DNA. TRBV7-5 is annotated as a pseudogene. There are 14 residues in the CDR3. CDR3 region: CVNRGGANTGELFF. CDR3 sequence (DNA): TGTGTCAACCGGGGGGGGGCGAACACCGGGGAGCTGTTTTTT.

In its sample, this clone was seen a few times. The gene calls are TRBV7-2 and TRBJ2-7, with unresolved D. The CDR3 consists of 13 residues. Germline values: CDR1 SGHTA, CDR2 FQGNSA. V lost 3 bases and J lost 2, with 8 bases in between. CDR3 sequence reads: CASSLWATYEQYF. The CDR3 DNA reads TGTGCCAGCAGCTTGTGGGCAACCTACGAGCAGTACTTC.

This rearrangement joins TRBV6-5 to TRBJ2-4, with TRBD2 matching 8 bases. With V trimmed by 6 bases and J by 9 bases, 7 bases remained unmatched. The CDR3 has 13 residues. The V gene's germline CDR1 is MNHEY and CDR2 SVGAGI. Here the CDR3 reads CASSWAGGGIQYF. The CDR3 DNA is TGTGCCAGCAGCTGGGCCGGGGGGGGCATTCAGTACTTC.

The chain has TRBV7-3 and TRBJ2-3; D unclear. The V and J ends lost 0 bases and 2 bases respectively, with 6 bases between them. Germline lookup yields CDR1 SGHTA and CDR2 FQGTGA. This CDR3 spans 14 amino acids. CDR3 region: CASSLTTPTDTQYF. DNA of the CDR3: TGTGCCAGCAGCTTAACGACACCCACAGATACGCAGTATTTT.

This clone was recorded a few times. The rearrangement uses TRBV9 and TRBJ2-1; no firm D call. CDR1 SGDLS and CDR2 YYNGEE come from the germline V gene. V lost 5 bases, J lost 4 bases, and 10 bases lay in between. CDR3 size: 13 residues. The CDR3 is CASSAAVYNEQFF. CDR3 coding DNA: TGTGCCAGCAGTGCCGCAGTTTACAATGAGCAGTTCTTC.

This chain links TRBV7-9 with TRBJ2-1, with D perhaps matching TRBD2 (5 bases). Between the trimmed V and J ends, which lost 0 bases and 0 bases, there was a span of 6 bases. CDR3 length: 15 residues. Germline assignment: CDR1 SEHNR and CDR2 FQNEAQ (reference sequence). CDR3 sequence reads: CASSLAGSSYNEQFF. The CDR3 region has the DNA TGTGCCAGCAGCTTAGCAGGGAGCTCCTACAATGAGCAGTTCTTC. Drawing the rest from reference TRBV7-9 and TRBJ2-1, the complete variable domain is DTGVSQNPRHKITKRGQNVTFRCDPISEHNRLYWYRQTLGQGPEFLTYFQNEAQLEKSRLLSDRFSAERPKGSFSTLEIQRTEQGDSAMYLCASSLAGSSYNEQFFGPGTRLTVL.

The chain links TRBV6-1 to TRBJ2-5, with D possibly being TRBD1 (5 bases). Trimming removed 6 bases at V and 6 bases at J, with 20 bases between. This CDR3 is 15 amino acids long. The germline V gene encodes CDR1 MNHNS and CDR2 SASEGT. Written as DNA, the CDR3 is TGTGCCAGCAGGCAGACAGAGGTGGGCTGGAAGACCCAGTACTTC. Translated: CASRQTEVGWKTQYF.

The chain couples TRBV30 to TRBJ1-2; 8 bases line up with TRBD1. This CDR3 has 19 residues. The V gene's germline CDR1 is GTSNPN and CDR2 SVGIG (reference sequence). V was clipped by 1 base and J by 0 bases; unmatched bases: 16. The DNA for the CDR3 is TGTGCCTGGAGTGGCTTCAGTGGGGGACAGGCGGATCCTAACTATGGCTACACCTTC. It yields the protein CAWSGFSGGQADPNYGYTF.

The J gene is TRBJ1-5, the V gene TRBV19; possibly TRBD1 for D (5 bases). CDR3 length: 15 amino acids. Between the trimmed V and J ends, which lost 4 bases and 2 bases, there was a span of 12 bases. Germline lookup yields CDR1 LNHDA and CDR2 SQIVND (reference sequence). CDR3 DNA: TGTGCCAGTAGTAGGGGGGGAGGGGGCAATCAGCCCCAGCATTTT. Its translation is CASSRGGGGNQPQHF.

The genes are TRBV11-2 and TRBJ2-3, with 7 bases identical to TRBD2. J was trimmed by 0 bases and V by 4 bases; bases with no gene match: 13. CDR1 and CDR2 from the germline V gene are SGHAT and FQNNGV. This CDR3 is built from 18 residues. DNA of the CDR3: TGTGCCAGCAGCTCCGGGATGGCAGCGGGGATAAGCACAGATACGCAGTATTTT. Translation gives CASSSGMAAGISTDTQYF.

The chain combines TRBV9 with TRBJ1-1, with D tentatively TRBD1 (6 bases). The ends were cut back, 2 bases at V and 4 bases at J, with 12 bases in the middle. Germline CDR1 reads SGDLS; CDR2 reads YYNGEE. This CDR3 region has 14 residues. The CDR3 reads CASSVGGRGTEAFF. DNA for the CDR3: TGTGCCAGCAGCGTGGGGGGGCGCGGCACTGAAGCTTTCTTT.

This chain links TRBV9 with TRBJ2-2; D unclear. CDR3 length: 13 amino acids. Trimming stripped 0 bases from V and 6 bases from J, with 6 bases between. Germline assignment: CDR1 SGDLS and CDR2 YYNGEE. CDR3 coding DNA: TGTGCCAGCAGCGTAGCTGTTTCCGGGGAGCTGTTTTTT. Translating gives CASSVAVSGELFF.

V gene TRBV6-5 combines with J gene TRBJ2-1; 12 bases line up with TRBD1. Trimming at V came to 6 bases and at J to 9 bases, leaving 6 bases not matched to a gene. Germline values: CDR1 MNHEY, CDR2 SVGAGI. This CDR3 comprises 14 residues. The CDR3 sequence is CASSPGQGAREQFF. DNA for the CDR3: TGTGCCAGCAGCCCGGGACAGGGGGCGCGTGAGCAGTTCTTC.

The rearrangement links TRBV11-3 to TRBJ2-3; D gene ambiguous. Trimming stripped 1 base from V and 5 bases from J, with 10 bases between. CDR3 length: 14 residues. CDR1 is SGHNT and CDR2 is YENEEA in the germline V gene. The chain's CDR3 is CASSLVLAGDTQYF. In nucleotides, the CDR3 is TGTGCCAGCAGCTTAGTTCTCGCCGGAGATACGCAGTATTTT.

The chain uses TRBV11-3 and TRBJ2-1; TRBD2 is a possible D gene (5 bases). In germline, CDR1 is SGHNT, CDR2 YENEEA. Trimming left V 0 bases short and J 8 bases short, with 8 bases between. This CDR3 has 13 residues. Here the CDR3 reads CASSLDHGDEQFF. CDR3 in DNA: TGTGCCAGCAGCTTAGATCACGGGGATGAGCAGTTCTTC.

This chain uses TRBV7-3 with TRBJ2-3, with 8 bases fitting TRBD2. The CDR3 loop spans 14 amino acids. V gave up 2 bases and J gave up 5 bases; unmatched junction bases: 3. The germline CDR1 and CDR2 sequences are SGHTA and FQGTGA. The DNA of the CDR3 is TGTGCCAGCAGCTTAGTCGCGGGGGGAGATACGCAGTATTTT. It encodes CASSLVAGGDTQYF.